This T cell receptor (beta chain) was documented in a study of human T cells and chemical hapten exposure. Findings and limits, study-wide: Expanded TCRs were compared with controls, and the expanded TCRs formed significantly more large CDR3 similarity clusters.

Indicated time point: patch test 3, about 24 weeks after DPC sensitization. Described treatment: therapeutic diphenylcyclopropenone sensitization with weekly scalp DPC. Authors' analysis steps: Ranging from about 20,000 to 700,000, TCR counts per sample had a median value of around 100,000. Each CDR3 protein gets one entry after TCRdb re-called the RACE reads with MiXCR. TCRdb, rather than the study authors, made the V and J calls. The sample lists 180,000 or so distinct CDR3 sequences; more than 20% were seen once. The CDR3 is 13 amino acids. Germline V CDR1 and CDR2: SQVTM, ANQGSEA. The V end was cut by 4 bases, the J end by 4 bases, with 13 bases between. The sample holds a few counts of this clonotype. Its antigen is still unknown.

The clonotype originates from a woman in her forties with alopecia areata. Some clones in this sample may be carry-over from other donors' samples. The specimen comprised whole blood, sampled in connection with sensitization to the hapten diphenylcyclopropenone (DPC). The chain links TRBV29-1 to TRBJ2-5, with D possibly TRBD1 on 6 matching bases. The CDR3 spells CSVGSGVIETQYF. The CDR3 DNA reads as TGCAGCGTTGGTTCAGGGGTGATAGAGACCCAGTACTTC. Together with reference TRBV29-1 and TRBJ2-5, the CDR3 gives the full variable domain: SAVISQKPSRDICQRGTSLTIQCQVDSQVTMMFWYRQQPGQSLTLIATANQGSEATYESGFVIDKFPISRPNLTFSTLTVSNMSPEDSSIYLCSVGSGVIETQYFGPGTRLLVL.